The 2 T cell receptor beta chains reported below all come from one sample, sequenced in a study of control samples from healthy donors and cancer patients. The table came from immunoSEQ multiplex PCR; TCRdb's copy has only in-frame clones and leaves some out. Here the sample spans about 180,000 clones, around 89% being singletons. The sequenced sample consisted of blood. The receptors stem from a woman between 50 and 59 years old in good health.

The chain combines TRBV4-2 with TRBJ2-5, with a tentative D call TRBD1 (5 bases). This CDR3 is 13 amino acids long. Trimming removed 1 base from V and 5 bases from J, with 8 bases in between. CDR1 LGHNA and CDR2 YNFKEQ come from the germline V gene. The CDR3 DNA reads TGTGCCAGCAGCCAAGGGACATCCGAGACCCAGTACTTC. The encoded protein is CASSQGTSETQYF.

The rearrangement links TRBV7-8 to TRBJ1-6; D is unresolved. CDR1 and CDR2 (germline): SGHVS, FQNEAQ. The germline V and J ends were trimmed by 2 bases and 10 bases, with 6 bases remaining between them. This CDR3 region has 12 residues. This chain's CDR3 is CASSLLGSPLHF. CDR3 coding DNA: TGTGCCAGCAGCTTACTAGGATCACCCCTCCACTTT.